This TCR beta chain appears in the sequencing data of a study of blood T cell repertoires in COVID-19. As for the study in general: The study drew acute and convalescent COVID-19 samples from the United States, Italy and Spain. Sources were T cells, B-cell-depleted T cells, or PBMCs; the material itself was cDNA or gDNA.

V gave up 2 bases and J gave up 1 base; unmatched junction bases: 4. The CDR3 length is 16 residues. Germline assignment: CDR1 MNHNY and CDR2 SVGAGI (reference sequence). Per the original methods: Cell counts per sample came from amplifying reference gene primers. Assay: immunoSEQ multiplex PCR; the TCRdb copy retains only in-frame clones and omits some. V and J calls and clone size are as listed in that table; D and trimming were resolved from the DNA. This sample has some 130,000 clones, with around nine tenths found just once. Sequencing input: peripheral blood. The chain recombines TRBV6-6 with TRBJ1-5; TRBD1 aligns across 8 bases. The receptor was isolated from a middle-aged man with active COVID-19. CDR3 nucleotides: TGTGCCAGCAGTTACGAACAGGGGGGGAGCAATCAGCCCCAGCATTTT. Amino acid sequence: CASSYEQGGSNQPQHF.